These 6 T cell receptor beta chains originate from one sample sequenced in a study of cytomegalovirus exposure and HLA in healthy donors (dated by TCRdb to the late 2010s). Libraries were constructed by the immunoSEQ multiplex PCR assay. For the multiplex PCR, a mixture combining 60 forward primers for TCR Vbeta segments and 13 reverse primers for TCR Jbeta segments was used. TCRdb limited this immuneACCESS table to in-frame rearrangements with V and J called. A share of clones is missing; checked studies link under half to unresolved V genes, and the rest is unexplained. The sample includes approximately 160,000 clones, with 65% to 90% observed a single time. The ten largest make up around 2% of the sample. Sequenced: PBMCs. The receptor source for this set is a human donor in good health.

The V call is TRBV19, the J call TRBJ1-2; TRBD1 agrees at 8 bases. The CDR3 runs to 13 residues. Germline V lookup: CDR1 LNHDA, CDR2 SQIVND (reference sequence). V was clipped by 2 bases and J by 6 bases; unmatched bases: 2. The DNA for the CDR3 is TGTGCCAGTAGTATATCACAGGGGGATGGCTACACCTTC. Amino acid sequence: CASSISQGDGYTF. Combining the CDR3 with reference TRBV19 and TRBJ1-2 gives the whole variable domain DGGITQSPKYLFRKEGQNVTLSCEQNLNHDAMYWYRQDPGQGLRLIYYSQIVNDFQKGDIAEGYSVSREKKESFPLTVTSAQKNPTAFYLCASSISQGDGYTFGSGTRLTVV.

This clone showed up just once. V usage is TRBV4-3 and J usage is TRBJ2-5; 7 bases match TRBD2. This CDR3 is built from 16 residues. Trimming cost V 0 bases and J 4 bases; bases outside gene matches: 8. Germline V gives CDR1 LGHNA, CDR2 YSLEER. The CDR3: CASSQDTTRGIETQYF. For the CDR3, the DNA is TGCGCCAGCAGCCAAGATACGACGCGGGGGATAGAGACCCAGTACTTC.

The chain combines TRBV13 with TRBJ2-3; TRBD2 matches at 8 bases. The CDR3 contains 16 residues. The ends lost 5 bases at V and 4 bases at J; junction bases unmatched: 11. The germline gives CDR1 PRHDT, CDR2 FYEKMQ (reference sequence). Here the CDR3 DNA reads TGTGCCAGCAGCATCCGGACTAGCAGGTTTTCAGATACGCAGTATTTT. Amino acids: CASSIRTSRFSDTQYF.

This chain joins TRBV9 and TRBJ2-3; D is perhaps TRBD1 (5 bases). Germline values: CDR1 SGDLS, CDR2 YYNGEE. This CDR3 spans 15 amino acids. V gave up 0 bases and J gave up 4 bases, with 12 bases separating them. Written as DNA, the CDR3 is TGTGCCAGCAGCGTAGCGGCGGAAGGGGCAGATACGCAGTATTTT. Protein: CASSVAAEGADTQYF.

The chain is built from TRBV6-1 and TRBJ1-2; D is unresolved. Looked up from germline, CDR1 is MNHNS and CDR2 is SASEGT. Between the trimmed V and J ends, which lost 0 bases and 2 bases, there was a span of 13 bases. This CDR3 comprises 16 residues. CDR3 DNA sequence: TGTGCCAGCAGTGAAGCCGGGGTACCTGGGAACTATGGCTACACCTTC. Encoded protein: CASSEAGVPGNYGYTF.

The V call is TRBV7-6, the J call TRBJ2-1; weak D call: TRBD1 (5 bases). CDR3 length: 17 residues. Between the trimmed V and J ends, which lost 5 bases and 0 bases, there was a span of 17 bases. Germline CDR1 reads SGHVS; CDR2 reads FNYEAQ. The CDR3 loop is CASSLRQTGSSYNEQFF. CDR3 in DNA: TGTGCCAGCAGCCTTAGACAAACAGGCAGCTCCTACAATGAGCAGTTCTTC.